Listed here is a single TCR beta chain. The sample is drawn from a study of low-dose radiotherapy and immunotherapy resistance in tumors. Time point described: after trial treatment. Treatment defined: LDRT plus nivolumab, ipilimumab, low-dose cyclophosphamide and aspirin (RACIN trial). Along with nivolumab and ipilimumab, donors received aspirin, low-dose cyclophosphamide and low-dose radiotherapy. Eligibility was restricted to patients presenting with advanced solid tumors that lacked tumor-infiltrating lymphocytes. With TRAV- and TRBV-specific primers, first-strand cDNA was made, covering the alpha and beta chains. Over roughly 19 PCR cycles, TCRs were amplified from a constant-region primer and V-primer adapter. A single record per CDR3 protein comes from TCRdb applying MiXCR to the reads. There are roughly 38,000 distinct CDR3 sequences in the sample; 20% to 25% occur only once, and about 9.2% lies in the top ten.

Germline CDR1 is LGHDT and CDR2 is YNNKEL (reference sequence). This CDR3 region has 15 residues. J lost 6 bases, V lost 6 bases, and 9 bases had no gene match. This sequence joins TRBV3-1 and TRBJ2-1, with TRBD2 matching 9 bases. Specimen: PBMCs, collected after low-dose radiotherapy plus immunotherapy. The source of this sequence is a female donor with ovarian cancer. The chain's CDR3 is CASSQGLAPINEQFF. CDR3 coding DNA: TGTGCCAGCAGTCAGGGACTAGCCCCAATCAATGAGCAGTTCTTC.